Listed below are T cell receptor beta chains from one sample, sequenced in a study of graft-versus-host responses after intestinal transplantation. Sequenced by immunoSEQ multiplex PCR; TCRdb stores in-frame clones only, minus some. Of 75,000 to 100,000 clones in the sample, 80% to 95% were seen once. Specimen: PBMCs, collected just under 460 days after intestinal transplant. The receptor set was obtained from a human patient who received an intestinal transplant, so some T cells may come from the graft donor. The CDR3 runs from the conserved cysteine through the conserved F or W. D genes are given only for firm matches. Size is omitted from some rows. Given values are once, few, many or a class for expanded clones.

>once|TRBV5-4|14|TRBJ2-3|NA
TGTGCCAGCAGCTTCCGGGGGTCCACAGATACGCAGTATTTT
CASSFRGSTDTQYF
>NA|TRBV19|13|TRBJ2-7|NA
TGTGCCAGTAGTATGGGGCAGGGGTACGAGCAGTACTTC
CASSMGQGYEQYF
>NA|TRBV7-6|15|TRBJ2-5|NA
TGTGCCAGCAGCTTAGGTTGGTCCGACCCCGGGACCCAGTACTTC
CASSLGWSDPGTQYF
>NA|TRBV6-1|17|TRBJ1-2|NA
TGTGCCAGCAGTGAATTCCAGGTACAAACAGCTAACTATGGCTACACCTTC
CASSEFQVQTANYGYTF
>NA|TRBV7-4|15|TRBJ1-1|NA
TGTGCCAGCAGCTATACCCAGGGCGACTACACTGAAGCTTTCTTT
CASSYTQGDYTEAFF
>NA|TRBV4-1|14|TRBJ1-1|NA
TGCGCCAGCAGCCAAAGGGGCTGGGGCACTGAAGCTTTCTTT
CASSQRGWGTEAFF
>NA|TRBV5-1|16|TRBJ1-4|NA
TGCGCCAGCAGCTCCTATAGACGGGGGAAAGGTGGAAAACTGTTTTTT
CASSSYRRGKGGKLFF
>NA|TRBV11-3|15|TRBJ2-3|NA
TGTGCCAGCAGCTTAGGGGGGAGAAACACAGATACGCAGTATTTT
CASSLGGRNTDTQYF
>NA|TRBV4-1|19|TRBJ2-6|NA
TGCGCCAGCAAGCATTTCCCCGGGACCCTGGACCCTGGGGCCAACGTCCTGACTTTC
CASKHFPGTLDPGANVLTF
>once|TRBV15|18|TRBJ2-3|TRBD1
TGTGCCACCAGCAGAGAATCCCAGGGGACAGTTAGCACAGATACGCAGTATTTT
CATSRESQGTVSTDTQYF
>NA|TRBV18|13|TRBJ2-3|NA
TGTGCCAGCGTGCAGGGAAACACAGATACGCAGTATTTT
CASVQGNTDTQYF
>few|TRBV9|15|TRBJ1-2|TRBD1
TGTGCCAGCAGCGTAGGCCGGGACAGGCGCTATGGCTACACCTTC
CASSVGRDRRYGYTF
>NA|TRBV18|14|TRBJ2-5|TRBD2
TGTGCCAGCTCAGCTCTAGCGGGGCAAGAGACCCAGTACTTC
CASSALAGQETQYF
>once|TRBV11-2|12|TRBJ2-3|NA
TGTGCCAGCAGCTTAGGGGGGCATACGCAGTATTTT
CASSLGGHTQYF
>NA|TRBV4-1|13|TRBJ2-5|TRBD1
TGCGCCAGCAGGGGACAGGGTATGGAGACCCAGTACTTC
CASRGQGMETQYF
>NA|TRBV6-5|16|TRBJ2-5|NA
TGTGCCAGCAGTTACTCACACAGGGCGAAGGGTGAGACCCAGTACTTC
CASSYSHRAKGETQYF
>few|TRBV10-1|15|TRBJ2-1|TRBD2
TGCGCCAGCAGAAACGGGACTAGCGGAAACAATGAGCAGTTCTTC
CASRNGTSGNNEQFF
>NA|TRBV2|14|TRBJ2-7|NA
TGTGCCAGCACCGGGTCCCCAATAACCTACGAGCAGTACTTC
CASTGSPITYEQYF
>NA|TRBV27|15|TRBJ2-6|NA
TGTGCCAGCAGTCCTCCAATTAGCAGGGGATCGGTCCTGACTTTC
CASSPPISRGSVLTF
>NA|TRBV6-7|16|TRBJ2-5|TRBD2
TGTGCCAGCAGTTACTCGAGCAGCGGGGGGACGGAGACCCAGTACTTC
CASSYSSSGGTETQYF
>NA|TRBV9|15|TRBJ2-7|NA
TGTGCCAGCAGCGTTAGGCCCGGTGGCTCCTACGAGCAGTACTTC
CASSVRPGGSYEQYF
>once|TRBV11-1|11|TRBJ2-5|NA
TGTGCCAGCAGCTTTGGAGAGACCCAGTACTTC
CASSFGETQYF
>NA|TRBV5-4|17|TRBJ2-1|TRBD1
TGTGCCAGCAGCCCCAATCCCGGGACAGGGGCCTACAATGAGCAGTTCTTC
CASSPNPGTGAYNEQFF
>once|TRBV15|19|TRBJ1-4|TRBD1
TGTGCCACCAGCAGTGATCCACTCACAGGGGACCCATTTAATGAAAAACTGTTTTTT
CATSSDPLTGDPFNEKLFF
>NA|TRBV6-5|15|TRBJ1-2|NA
TGTGCCAGCAGTTGGGCCGGGACCACTAACTATGGCTACACCTTC
CASSWAGTTNYGYTF
>NA|TRBV19|14|TRBJ1-4|NA
TGTGCCAGCACCCGGCAGACTACTAATGAAAAACTGTTTTTT
CASTRQTTNEKLFF
>NA|TRBV19|15|TRBJ1-2|TRBD1
TGTGCCAGTAGTATCCAAGGGACAGGGACCTATGGCTACACCTTC
CASSIQGTGTYGYTF
>NA|TRBV30|16|TRBJ2-7|NA
TGTGCCTGGAGTCCCCTCTGGTGCCCACCTCACTACGAGCAGTACTTC
CAWSPLWCPPHYEQYF
>NA|TRBV27|12|TRBJ2-1|NA
TGTGCCAGCAGTTTGACTGGTGGTGAGCAGTTCTTC
CASSLTGGEQFF
>once|TRBV2|15|TRBJ2-6|NA
TGTGCCAGCAGTGAGGGAGACCCTGGGGCCAACGTCCTGACTTTC
CASSEGDPGANVLTF
>NA|TRBV27|13|TRBJ2-7|TRBD2
TGTGCCAGCAGTTCCCGGGGGGGCTACGAGCAGTACTTC
CASSSRGGYEQYF
>NA|TRBV11-2|14|TRBJ1-1|NA
TGTGCCAGCAGCTCCCGGGACCTGGGGACTGAAGCTTTCTTT
CASSSRDLGTEAFF
>NA|TRBV13|13|TRBJ1-2|NA
TGTGCCAGCAGCTTAGACACACCCTATGGCTACACCTTC
CASSLDTPYGYTF
>NA|TRBV15|15|TRBJ2-3|NA
TGTGCCACCAGCAGAACGGGTCTGAGGACAGATACGCAGTATTTT
CATSRTGLRTDTQYF
>NA|TRBV2|16|TRBJ1-2|TRBD1
TGTGCCAGCAGTTCATTCCCGGGACAGGGGGTGGATGGCTACACCTTC
CASSSFPGQGVDGYTF
>NA|TRBV6-1|14|TRBJ1-5|TRBD1
TGTGCCAGCAGTGGCGGGACAGGGCATCAGCCCCAGCATTTT
CASSGGTGHQPQHF
>NA|TRBV2|13|TRBJ1-5|NA
TGTGCCAGCAGTGAACAGGGGAGTCAGCCCCAGCATTTT
CASSEQGSQPQHF
>NA|TRBV27|14|TRBJ2-7|NA
TGTGCCAGCAGTTTAGGTGACAACTCCTACGAGCAGTACTTC
CASSLGDNSYEQYF
>NA|TRBV5-4|14|TRBJ1-6|NA
TGTGCCAGCAGCGGGATGGGCCCCAATTCACCCCTCCACTTT
CASSGMGPNSPLHF
>NA|TRBV5-4|13|TRBJ1-6|NA
TGTGCCAGCAGCTCAGGGTGGGAATCACCCCTCCACTTT
CASSSGWESPLHF
>NA|TRBV15|14|TRBJ1-1|NA
TGTGCCACCAGCACGGGGCAGACAAACACTGAAGCTTTCTTT
CATSTGQTNTEAFF
>once|TRBV6-1|11|TRBJ1-2|NA
TGTGCCAGCATAGACCTCCATGGCTACACCTTC
CASIDLHGYTF
>NA|TRBV6-5|13|TRBJ2-1|NA
TGTGCCAGCGGGTCTAACTCCTACAATGAGCAGTTCTTC
CASGSNSYNEQFF
>NA|TRBV6-6|15|TRBJ2-7|NA
TGTGCCAGCAGTTACTCTTCTTCAGCCGCCTACGAGCAGTACTTC
CASSYSSSAAYEQYF
>NA|TRBV7-8|15|TRBJ2-5|NA
TGTGCCAGCAGCTTATGGGGAATAGCGGAAGAGACCCAGTACTTC
CASSLWGIAEETQYF
>NA|TRBV10-3|13|TRBJ1-1|NA
TGTGCCATCGCAGGGAGGTCGGACACTGAAGCTTTCTTT
CAIAGRSDTEAFF
>NA|TRBV5-4|12|TRBJ1-4|NA
TGTGCCAGCAGCGACCTCAATGAAAAACTGTTTTTT
CASSDLNEKLFF
>NA|TRBV5-1|15|TRBJ1-4|TRBD1
TGCGCCAGCAGCTTGGCCTGGACAGGAAATGAAAAACTGTTTTTT
CASSLAWTGNEKLFF
>NA|TRBV13|15|TRBJ2-3|TRBD2
TGTGCCAGCAGCCCTAGCGGCCCTAGCACAGATACGCAGTATTTT
CASSPSGPSTDTQYF
>NA|TRBV5-1|15|TRBJ2-1|TRBD2
TGCGCCAGCAGCTTGGTTGCGGGGGGCGGCAATGAGCAGTTCTTC
CASSLVAGGGNEQFF
>NA|TRBV11-3|13|TRBJ2-5|NA
TGTGCCAGCAGCTTAGCGGTTGGGGAGACCCAGTACTTC
CASSLAVGETQYF
>NA|TRBV18|15|TRBJ1-2|NA
TGTGCCAGCTCGCCCAACCCGGGGGGGCCCTATGGCTACACCTTC
CASSPNPGGPYGYTF
>NA|TRBV4-1|13|TRBJ1-1|NA
TGCGCCAGCAGGCCTTCGAGGAACACTGAAGCTTTCTTT
CASRPSRNTEAFF
>NA|TRBV20-1|11|TRBJ2-7|NA
TGCAGTGCCCAGGGACTTTACGAGCAGTACTTC
CSAQGLYEQYF
>NA|TRBV21-1|11|TRBJ2-5|NA
TGTGCCAGTGGTCAGCAAGAGACCCAGTACTTC
CASGQQETQYF
>NA|TRBV19|15|TRBJ2-7|NA
TGTGCCAGTAGTCCGGACGGCGGGGGCACCTACGAGCAGTACTTC
CASSPDGGGTYEQYF
>NA|TRBV6-1|13|TRBJ2-5|NA
TGTGCCAGCAGTGGACAGTTAGAAGAGACCCAGTACTTC
CASSGQLEETQYF
>NA|TRBV5-6|14|TRBJ2-5|NA
TGTGCCAGCACCCTTTTGGCCCCCCAAGAGACCCAGTACTTC
CASTLLAPQETQYF
>NA|TRBV6-1|17|TRBJ1-5|TRBD1
TGTGCCAGCAGTGCGAAACAGGGGGCCTCAGCTAATCAGCCCCAGCATTTT
CASSAKQGASANQPQHF